This T cell receptor (beta chain) was retrieved from a study of blood T cell repertoires in COVID-19. In the study overall: There were acute and convalescent COVID-19 samples, and they came from the United States, Italy and Spain.

In the source study's methods: Reference gene primer amplification gave estimated nucleated cell counts. Libraries were prepared by immunoSEQ multiplex PCR; TCRdb keeps only in-frame clonotypes and omits some of them. The V and J calls and the clone size are those of that table, but D and trimming were determined from the DNA. Among under 200,000 clones, around nine tenths were seen once, and the ten largest hold about a fifth. Unmatched junction bases numbered 4, after V lost 6 bases and J lost 7 bases. The CDR3 loop spans 13 amino acids. Looked up from germline, CDR1 is SNHLY and CDR2 is FYNNEI. Sequencing was done on a sample of peripheral blood. This sequence joins TRBV2 and TRBJ2-1; 9 nucleotides match TRBD1. The sequence was obtained from a man aged 55-75 years with active or convalescent COVID-19. The CDR3 DNA reads as TGTGCCAGCAGGGCGGGACAGGGTAATGAGCAGTTCTTC. Residues: CASRAGQGNEQFF.